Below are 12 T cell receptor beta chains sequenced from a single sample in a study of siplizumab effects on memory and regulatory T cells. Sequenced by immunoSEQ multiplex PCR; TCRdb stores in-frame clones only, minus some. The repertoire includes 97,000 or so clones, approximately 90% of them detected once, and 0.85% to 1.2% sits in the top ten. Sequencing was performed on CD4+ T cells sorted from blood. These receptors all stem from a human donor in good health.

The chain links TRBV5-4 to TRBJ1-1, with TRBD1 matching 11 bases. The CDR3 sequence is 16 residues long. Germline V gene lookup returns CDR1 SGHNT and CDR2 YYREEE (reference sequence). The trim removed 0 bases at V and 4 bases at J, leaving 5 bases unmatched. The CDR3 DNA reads TGTGCCAGCAGCTTGGCAGGGACAGGGGGGACCACTGAAGCTTTCTTT. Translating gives CASSLAGTGGTTEAFF.

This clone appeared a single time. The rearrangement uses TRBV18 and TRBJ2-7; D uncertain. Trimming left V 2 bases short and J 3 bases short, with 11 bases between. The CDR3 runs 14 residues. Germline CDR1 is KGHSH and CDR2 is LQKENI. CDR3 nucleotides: TGTGCCAGCTCACCAGACCCCGTACTCTACGAGCAGTACTTC. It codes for CASSPDPVLYEQYF.

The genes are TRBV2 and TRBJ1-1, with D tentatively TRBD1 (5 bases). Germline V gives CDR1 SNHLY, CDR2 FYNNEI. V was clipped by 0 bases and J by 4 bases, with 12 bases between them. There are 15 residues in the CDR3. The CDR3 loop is CASSEARTRGTEAFF. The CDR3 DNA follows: TGTGCCAGCAGTGAAGCGAGGACAAGGGGCACTGAAGCTTTCTTT.

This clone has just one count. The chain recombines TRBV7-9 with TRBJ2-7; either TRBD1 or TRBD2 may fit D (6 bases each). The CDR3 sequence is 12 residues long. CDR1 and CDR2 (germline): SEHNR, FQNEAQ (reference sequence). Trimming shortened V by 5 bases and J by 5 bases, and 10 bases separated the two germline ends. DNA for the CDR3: TGTGCCAGCAGCCCGGAGGGGGACGAGCAGTACTTC. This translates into CASSPEGDEQYF.

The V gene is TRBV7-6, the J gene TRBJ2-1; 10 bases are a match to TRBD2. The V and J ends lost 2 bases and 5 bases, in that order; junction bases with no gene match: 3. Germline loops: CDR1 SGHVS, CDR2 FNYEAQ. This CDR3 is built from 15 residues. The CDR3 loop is CASSLIAGGDNEQFF. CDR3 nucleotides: TGTGCCAGCAGCTTAATAGCGGGAGGAGACAATGAGCAGTTCTTC. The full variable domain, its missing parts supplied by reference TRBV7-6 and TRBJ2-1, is GAGVSQSPRYKVTKRGQDVALRCDPISGHVSLYWYRQALGQGPEFLTYFNYEAQQDKSGLPNDRFSAERPEGSISTLTIQRTEQRDSAMYRCASSLIAGGDNEQFFGPGTRLTVL.

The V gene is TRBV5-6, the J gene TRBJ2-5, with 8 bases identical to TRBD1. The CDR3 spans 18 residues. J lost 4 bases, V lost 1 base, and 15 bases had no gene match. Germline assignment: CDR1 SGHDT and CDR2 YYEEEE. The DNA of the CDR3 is TGTGCCAGCAGCTTGTTTATTGGCGGGACAGGAGGGGTAGAGACCCAGTACTTC. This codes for CASSLFIGGTGGVETQYF. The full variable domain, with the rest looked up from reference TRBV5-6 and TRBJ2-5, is DAGVTQSPTHLIKTRGQQVTLRCSPKSGHDTVSWYQQALGQGPQFIFQYYEEEERQRGNFPDRFSGHQFPNYSSELNVNALLLGDSALYLCASSLFIGGTGGVETQYFGPGTRLLVL.

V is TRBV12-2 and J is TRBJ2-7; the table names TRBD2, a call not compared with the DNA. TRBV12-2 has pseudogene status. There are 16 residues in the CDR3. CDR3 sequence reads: CASRLARGEVSYEQYF. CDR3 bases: TGTGCAAGTCGCTTAGCGCGGGGGGAGGTTAGCTACGAGCAGTACTTC.

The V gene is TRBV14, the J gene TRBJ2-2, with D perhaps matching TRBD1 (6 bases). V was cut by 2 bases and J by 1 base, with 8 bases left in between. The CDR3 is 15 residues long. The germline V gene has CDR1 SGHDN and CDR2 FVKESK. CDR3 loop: CASSQPRGNTGELFF. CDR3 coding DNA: TGTGCCAGCAGCCAACCCAGGGGGAACACCGGGGAGCTGTTTTTT.

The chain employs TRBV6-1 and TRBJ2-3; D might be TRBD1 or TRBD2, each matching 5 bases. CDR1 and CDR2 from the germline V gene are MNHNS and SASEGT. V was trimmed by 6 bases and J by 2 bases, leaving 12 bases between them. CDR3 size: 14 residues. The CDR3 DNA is TGTGCCAGCAGACGTGGGGGACCCACAGATACGCAGTATTTT. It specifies CASRRGGPTDTQYF.

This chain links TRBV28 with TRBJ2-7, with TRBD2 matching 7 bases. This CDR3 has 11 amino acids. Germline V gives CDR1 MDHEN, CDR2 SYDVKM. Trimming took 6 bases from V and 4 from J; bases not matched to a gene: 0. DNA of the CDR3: TGTGCCAGCAGGGGGGGGTACGAGCAGTACTTC. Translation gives CASRGGYEQYF.

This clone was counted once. CDR3 protein: CASSPGGGTEAFF. The DNA of the CDR3 is TGTGCCAGCAGTCCAGGGGGAGGCACTGAAGCTTTCTTT. This chain connects TRBV6-5 to TRBJ1-1; 7 positions agree with TRBD1. From germline, CDR1 is MNHEY and CDR2 SVGAGI. CDR3 length: 13 amino acids. The V gene end was trimmed by 5 bases and the J gene end by 4 bases; junction bases not matched to a gene: 4.

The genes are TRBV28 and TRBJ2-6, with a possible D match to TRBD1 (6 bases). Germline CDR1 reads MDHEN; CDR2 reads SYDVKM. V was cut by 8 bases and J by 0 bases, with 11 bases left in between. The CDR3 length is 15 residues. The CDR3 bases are TGTGCCAGCCTTACAGGGTCCTCTGGGGCCAACGTCCTGACTTTC. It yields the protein CASLTGSSGANVLTF.